This passage covers 19 T cell receptor beta chains from one sample sequenced in a study of graft-versus-host responses after intestinal transplantation. Data came from immunoSEQ multiplex PCR; TCRdb stores just in-frame clones and leaves some out. The data hold approximately 16,000 clones, with around nine tenths observed a single time. The sample in question was PBMCs, obtained roughly 110 days after intestinal transplant. The source of these receptors is a human patient who received an intestinal transplant, so some T cells may come from the graft donor.

The chain couples TRBV28 to TRBJ2-7; tentatively, D is TRBD1 (6 bases). CDR1 is MDHEN, CDR2 SYDVKM, per germline. V was pared by 8 bases and J by 0 bases, with 8 bases between. The CDR3 sequence is 12 residues long. For the CDR3, the DNA is TGTGCCAGCCGGGACACCTCCTACGAGCAGTACTTC. This gives the protein CASRDTSYEQYF.

This chain joins TRBV13 and TRBJ2-1; D is undetermined. This CDR3 is built from 15 residues. Per germline, CDR1 PRHDT and CDR2 FYEKMQ (reference sequence). V was pared by 5 bases and J by 4 bases, with 15 bases between. This CDR3 reads CASSPCPSAYNEQFF. CDR3 DNA: TGTGCCAGCAGCCCCTGCCCAAGCGCTTACAATGAGCAGTTCTTC.

The chain uses TRBV4-3 and TRBJ2-3, with 10 bases matching TRBD2. CDR1 is LGHNA and CDR2 is YSLEER in the germline V gene. The ends lost 5 bases at V and 3 bases at J; junction bases unmatched: 2. The CDR3 has 14 amino acids. This CDR3 reads CASSYSGRTDTQYF. The CDR3, as DNA: TGCGCCAGCAGCTATAGCGGGAGGACAGATACGCAGTATTTT.

This clone was seen only a few times. The rearrangement links TRBV7-2 to TRBJ1-2; TRBD1 matches at 11 bases. V trimming: 1 base; J trimming: 4 bases; junction bases outside the gene matches: 5. CDR3 length: 16 amino acids. The germline V gene has CDR1 SGHTA and CDR2 FQGNSA. The CDR3 DNA is TGTGCCAGCAGCTTAGTCTTGGGGACAGGGGGCTATGGCTACACCTTC. Translated, it gives CASSLVLGTGGYGYTF. The complete variable domain, with remaining parts taken from reference TRBV7-2 and TRBJ1-2, reads GAGVSQSPSNKVTEKGKDVELRCDPISGHTALYWYRQSLGQGLEFLIYFQGNSAPDKSGLPSDRFSAERTGGSVSTLTIQRTQQEDSAVYLCASSLVLGTGGYGYTFGSGTRLTVV.

This chain joins TRBV19 and TRBJ1-1; unclear D gene. Germline values: CDR1 LNHDA, CDR2 SQIVND (reference sequence). The V gene lost 3 bases and the J gene lost 10 bases, with 12 bases spanning the gap. The CDR3 totals 12 residues. CDR3 loop: CASSIWGMGAFF. The CDR3 DNA follows: TGTGCCAGTAGTATTTGGGGTATGGGAGCTTTCTTT.

This rearrangement joins TRBV21-1 to TRBJ1-5; the table's D call, TRBD1, has no DNA check behind it. TRBV21-1 is deemed a pseudogene. This CDR3 has 15 residues. The CDR3 DNA follows: TGTGCCAGCAGCAAAGGGACAACCGTTGATCAGCCCCAGCATTTT. Translated: CASSKGTTVDQPQHF.

The chain recombines TRBV19 with TRBJ2-7, with 9 bases aligning to TRBD2. Germline CDR1 reads LNHDA; CDR2 reads SQIVND (reference sequence). The CDR3 covers 18 residues. J gave up 3 bases and V 3 bases, and 15 bases lay outside the gene matches. In DNA, the CDR3 is TGTGCCAGTAGTATGGAGGGCAGTGGAACTAGCGGGTACTACGAGCAGTACTTC. This translates into CASSMEGSGTSGYYEQYF.

This chain connects TRBV30 to TRBJ2-1, with 7 bases that match TRBD2. V lost 1 base, J lost 3 bases, and 3 bases stayed unmatched. Germline CDR1 is GTSNPN and CDR2 is SVGIG (reference sequence). The CDR3 is made up of 14 amino acids. CDR3 sequence reads: CAWSGLADYNEQFF. CDR3 coding DNA: TGTGCCTGGAGTGGGCTAGCGGACTACAATGAGCAGTTCTTC.

V and J are TRBV5-6 and TRBJ2-5; D is possibly TRBD2 (7 bases). The CDR3 runs to 14 residues. In germline, CDR1 is SGHDT, CDR2 YYEEEE. Trimming took off 5 bases at V and 4 bases at J, with 15 bases between the two ends. The CDR3 nucleotides read TGTGCCAGCAGTCGTGGACTAGGGGGAGAGACCCAGTACTTC. Translation: CASSRGLGGETQYF.

This clone was counted a few times. The DNA of the CDR3 is TGTGCCAGCAGTTACTCGTTTGTGGGGCTTACTGAAGCTTTCTTT. It codes for CASSYSFVGLTEAFF. This chain uses TRBV6-5 with TRBJ1-1; D might be TRBD1 (5 bases). Between the trimmed V and J ends, which lost 0 bases and 5 bases, there was a span of 13 bases. There are 15 residues in the CDR3. CDR1 MNHEY and CDR2 SVGAGI come from the germline V gene.

The CDR3 DNA is TGTGCCAGCAGCTTAGCGCTACATAATGAGCAGTTCTTC. Translation gives CASSLALHNEQFF. V is TRBV7-9 and J is TRBJ2-1; unclear D gene. V lost 0 bases, J lost 7 bases, and 7 bases lay in between. The CDR3 runs to 13 residues. In germline, CDR1 is SEHNR, CDR2 FQNEAQ (reference sequence).

This chain links TRBV28 with TRBJ1-5; TRBD1 matches 10 bases. The germline V gene encodes CDR1 MDHEN and CDR2 SYDVKM. The V gene end was trimmed by 4 bases and the J gene end by 4 bases; junction bases not matched to a gene: 7. The CDR3 runs to 16 residues. The CDR3 DNA sequence: TGTGCCAGCAGTTCCGGGACAGGGGTGGGTAATCAGCCCCAGCATTTT. Amino acid sequence: CASSSGTGVGNQPQHF.

The chain uses TRBV6-4 and TRBJ2-6; TRBD2 is a possible D gene (6 bases). Trimming left V 0 bases short and J 0 bases short, with 9 bases between. This CDR3 region has 17 residues. Germline-derived CDR1 and CDR2 are MRHNA and SNTAGT. The CDR3: CASSDSGGNSGANVLTF. CDR3 DNA: TGTGCCAGCAGTGACTCGGGGGGTAACTCTGGGGCCAACGTCCTGACTTTC.

This clone was seen only once. CDR3 residues: CASSQVLTGQGMNTEAFF. DNA for the CDR3: TGCGCCAGCAGCCAAGTCCTAACGGGACAGGGGATGAACACTGAAGCTTTCTTT. The genes are TRBV4-1 and TRBJ1-1, with 10 bases lining up with TRBD1. J was trimmed by 0 bases and V by 1 base; bases with no gene match: 8. The CDR3 has 18 amino acids. CDR1 MGHRA and CDR2 YSYEKL come from the germline V gene.

The sample holds a few counts of this clone. The CDR3 is CASTYRGRTDTQYF. CDR3 DNA sequence: TGTGCCAGCACCTACAGGGGGCGCACAGATACGCAGTATTTT. The V and J genes are TRBV6-6 and TRBJ2-3; 9 bases agree with TRBD1. The ends lost 7 bases at V and 1 base at J; junction bases unmatched: 3. Looked up from germline, CDR1 is MNHNY and CDR2 is SVGAGI (reference sequence). The CDR3 is 14 residues long.

The J gene is TRBJ1-5, the V gene TRBV28, with D possibly being TRBD1 (6 bases). Germline assignment: CDR1 MDHEN and CDR2 SYDVKM. Deletions cut 2 bases from V and 3 bases from J, with 14 bases between. This CDR3 region has 16 residues. CDR3: CASSLGQGTYNQPQHF. The CDR3 DNA is TGTGCCAGCAGTTTAGGGCAGGGGACTTACAATCAGCCCCAGCATTTT.

The V call is TRBV6-4, the J call TRBJ1-6; tentative D call: TRBD1 (6 bases). Trimming took off 7 bases at V and 4 bases at J, with 20 bases between the two ends. The CDR3 extends over 17 amino acids. Germline V lookup: CDR1 MRHNA, CDR2 SNTAGT. The CDR3 DNA reads TGTGCCAGCATTTCCCAGGCACGGCAGGGGTATAATTCACCCCTCCACTTT. It encodes CASISQARQGYNSPLHF.

Comment on this clone: Germline and junction disagree at one end, which may indicate a read error. The CDR3 region is CASSLGTAFTTIGF. As DNA, the CDR3 is TGTGCCAGCAGCCTAGGGACAGCCTTTACGACAATAGGCTTC. The chain carries TRBV7-9 and TRBJ2-7; the match to TRBD1 covers 7 bases. This CDR3 comprises 14 residues. CDR1 and CDR2 from the germline V gene are SEHNR and FQNEAQ (reference sequence).

This clone was detected once. J is TRBJ2-7 and V is TRBV4-1; D is uncertain. The CDR3 has 16 residues. The V and J ends lost 1 base and 0 bases respectively, with 13 bases between them. The germline V gene encodes CDR1 MGHRA and CDR2 YSYEKL. The CDR3 spells CASSQVAASSSYEQYF. CDR3 DNA: TGCGCCAGCAGCCAAGTAGCAGCGTCTAGCTCCTACGAGCAGTACTTC.